Below, 21 T cell receptor beta chains from the same sample are listed, as sequenced in a study of control samples from healthy donors and cancer patients. The method was immunoSEQ multiplex PCR; TCRdb's version includes in-frame clones alone and lacks a portion of them. Of more than 110,000 clones listed, more than 90% are singletons. Sequenced input: blood. These receptors were taken from a man under 40 in good health.

The V gene is TRBV3-1 (or the pseudogene TRBV3-2), the J gene TRBJ2-3; either TRBD1 or TRBD2 may fit D (5 bases each). This CDR3 region has 17 residues. The germline V gene has CDR1 LGHDT and CDR2 YNNKEL (reference sequence). Deletions cut 4 bases from V and 0 bases from J, with 17 bases between. The CDR3 sequence is CASSPPRGRRSTDTQYF. As DNA, the CDR3 is TGTGCCAGCAGCCCCCCACGGGGCAGAAGAAGCACAGATACGCAGTATTTT.

About this clone: The junction departs from germline at one end; a sequencing error may be responsible. Within the sample, other DNA sequences also encode this same CDR3. The chain couples TRBV11-2 to TRBJ2-5, with unresolved D. Germline V CDR1 and CDR2: SGHAT, FQNNGV. The CDR3 is made up of 13 amino acids. This chain's CDR3 is CASSLDPQETQYF. The DNA for the CDR3 is TGTGCCAGCAGCCTAGACCCCCAAGAGACCCAGTACTTC.

The chain carries TRBV28 and TRBJ1-2, with D possibly TRBD1 on 5 matching bases. The CDR3 is 14 residues long. The germline V gene has CDR1 MDHEN and CDR2 SYDVKM. V was pared by 2 bases and J by 1 base, with 8 bases between. Here the CDR3 DNA reads TGTGCCAGCAGTTTAACAGGAGTTAACTATGGCTACACCTTC. Amino acid sequence: CASSLTGVNYGYTF.

The chain carries TRBV27 and TRBJ1-2; D is ambiguous. This CDR3 is built from 16 residues. Germline V gene sequence: CDR1 MNHEY, CDR2 SMNVEV (reference sequence). Trimming took 4 bases from V and 2 from J, leaving 17 bases between them. CDR3 nucleotide sequence: TGTGCCAGCAGTTCCCAAATACTGGCCGTAAACTATGGCTACACCTTC. Protein product: CASSSQILAVNYGYTF.

This chain links TRBV5-4 with TRBJ1-2, with a tentative D call TRBD1 (6 bases). This CDR3 is 16 amino acids long. Germline values: CDR1 SGHNT, CDR2 YYREEE (reference sequence). The V end lost 1 base, the J end lost 4 bases, and 17 bases lay between the germline ends. CDR3 in DNA: TGTGCCAGCAGCTTGTTTCTGGGGGGGCTTGGCTATGGCTACACCTTC. Encoded protein: CASSLFLGGLGYGYTF.

The rearrangement joins TRBV28 to TRBJ1-2; D not certain. V was clipped by 4 bases and J by 0 bases, with 12 bases between them. This CDR3 comprises 15 residues. CDR1 and CDR2 from the germline V gene are MDHEN and SYDVKM. The CDR3 DNA is TGTGCCAGCAGTTATCCGGCAGAGCCTAACTATGGCTACACCTTC. It encodes CASSYPAEPNYGYTF.

CDR3 DNA sequence: TGTGCCAGCAGAAGGGATTTCGATCAGCCCCAGCATTTT. The encoded protein is CASRRDFDQPQHF. The rearrangement uses TRBV6-5 and TRBJ1-5; no definite D call. The CDR3 is 13 residues long. In germline, CDR1 is MNHEY, CDR2 SVGAGI. V was trimmed by 6 bases and J by 5 bases, leaving 11 bases between them.

The V and J genes are TRBV18 and TRBJ2-7; D is perhaps TRBD1 (6 bases). This CDR3 has 13 residues. Per germline, CDR1 KGHSH and CDR2 LQKENI. The V end lost 4 bases, the J end lost 5 bases, and 12 bases lay between the germline ends. CDR3 DNA sequence: TGTGCCAGCTCACTAGACAGGAGAAACGAGCAGTACTTC. The encoded protein is CASSLDRRNEQYF.

CDR3 protein: CASSLGTSGSTHEQFF. DNA of the CDR3: TGTGCCAGCAGCTTAGGGACTAGCGGGAGTACCCATGAGCAGTTCTTC. The chain recombines TRBV7-3 with TRBJ2-1, with TRBD2 identical over 14 bases. CDR1 and CDR2 from the germline V gene are SGHTA and FQGTGA. J gave up 8 bases and V 2 bases, and 5 bases lay outside the gene matches. The CDR3 has 16 amino acids.

The chain joins TRBV2 to TRBJ2-2, with 8 positions matching TRBD2. The CDR3 sequence is 14 residues long. The junction had 4 bases not matched to a gene; V was cut back by 5 bases and J by 5 bases. Germline CDR1 reads SNHLY; CDR2 reads FYNNEI. Written as DNA, the CDR3 is TGTGCCAGCAGTCTTGGCGGGAGGACCGGGGAGCTGTTTTTT. Its protein is CASSLGGRTGELFF.

The rearrangement joins TRBV25-1 to TRBJ1-2, with unresolved D. The CDR3 spans 12 residues. V lost 2 bases and J lost 2, with 3 bases in between. Germline CDR1 is MGHDK and CDR2 is SYGVNS. For the CDR3, the DNA is TGTGCCAGCAGTGAACGGAACTATGGCTACACCTTC. Protein sequence: CASSERNYGYTF.

The chain employs TRBV5-4 and TRBJ2-5; TRBD2 matches 9 bases. V was pared by 4 bases and J by 4 bases, with 11 bases of the junction left unmatched. The germline V gene has CDR1 SGHNT and CDR2 YYREEE (reference sequence). The CDR3 consists of 16 residues. The CDR3 DNA reads as TGTGCCAGCAGCGGGGGTCCCGGGACTAGCAGAGAGACCCAGTACTTC. The encoded protein is CASSGGPGTSRETQYF.

This clone was picked up a small number of times. V gene TRBV6-4 combines with J gene TRBJ2-2; tentatively, D is TRBD1 or TRBD2 (5 bases each). CDR1 and CDR2 from the germline V gene are MRHNA and SNTAGT. V was trimmed by 7 bases and J by 3 bases, leaving 12 bases between them. The CDR3 covers 14 residues. CDR3: CASTRDADTGELFF. The CDR3 region has the DNA TGTGCCAGCACCCGGGACGCCGACACCGGGGAGCTGTTTTTT.

This rearrangement joins TRBV27 to TRBJ1-1, with D hard to call. V gave up 2 bases and J gave up 1 base, with 5 bases separating them. CDR1 is MNHEY, CDR2 SMNVEV, per germline (reference sequence). The CDR3 is made up of 13 amino acids. The CDR3 DNA reads TGTGCCAGCAGTTTACAGGCGAACACTGAAGCTTTCTTT. It yields the protein CASSLQANTEAFF.

In the case of this clone: At the DNA level, this CDR3 is encoded by other sequences in the same sample as well. The chain uses TRBV7-2 and TRBJ2-7; D ambiguous. From germline, CDR1 is SGHTA and CDR2 FQGNSA. The CDR3 is 12 residues long. Trimming removed 1 base from V and 6 bases from J, with 7 bases in between. The CDR3 coding sequence is TGTGCCAGCAGCTTAGGCTCAGGCGAGCAGTACTTC. This codes for CASSLGSGEQYF. Using reference TRBV7-2 and TRBJ2-7 for the parts outside the CDR3, the full variable domain is GAGVSQSPSNKVTEKGKDVELRCDPISGHTALYWYRQSLGQGLEFLIYFQGNSAPDKSGLPSDRFSAERTGGSVSTLTIQRTQQEDSAVYLCASSLGSGEQYFGPGTRLTVT.

The V gene is TRBV29-1, the J gene TRBJ2-7; maybe TRBD2 (6 bases). Germline V gene sequence: CDR1 SQVTM, CDR2 ANQGSEA. The V gene lost 0 bases and the J gene lost 0 bases, with 9 bases spanning the gap. The CDR3 is made up of 14 amino acids. CDR3 coding DNA: TGCAGCGTTGAAGACGGGGGATTCTCCTACGAGCAGTACTTC. This sequence encodes CSVEDGGFSYEQYF.

The V gene is TRBV5-1, the J gene TRBJ1-5; D ambiguous. Trimming left V 7 bases short and J 2 bases short, with 28 bases between. Germline-derived CDR1 and CDR2 are SGHRS and YFSETQ. The CDR3 is 19 residues long. DNA of the CDR3: TGCGCCAGCGGCCGAGAACCGAGCGCCAAGAACATTGGCAATCAGCCCCAGCATTTT. Residues: CASGREPSAKNIGNQPQHF.

The gene calls are TRBV28 and TRBJ1-6; D is uncertain. The CDR3 runs to 15 residues. V was clipped by 7 bases and J by 10 bases, with 20 bases between them. Germline V gene sequence: CDR1 MDHEN, CDR2 SYDVKM. The CDR3 is CASTKTGSQQSPLHF. Here the CDR3 DNA reads TGTGCCAGCACGAAAACCGGGAGTCAACAATCACCCCTCCACTTT.

The chain links TRBV11-2 to TRBJ2-7, with D possibly called TRBD1 or TRBD2 (5 bases each). Between the trimmed V and J ends, which lost 4 bases and 2 bases, there was a span of 24 bases. The CDR3 is 18 amino acids. Germline V gene sequence: CDR1 SGHAT, CDR2 FQNNGV. CDR3 in amino acids: CASSSIKTGDGSPYEQYF. Written as DNA, the CDR3 is TGTGCCAGCAGCTCTATAAAGACCGGGGACGGATCTCCCTACGAGCAGTACTTC.

The J gene is TRBJ2-1, the V gene TRBV7-6; D possibly corresponds to TRBD2 (6 bases). The germline gives CDR1 SGHVS, CDR2 FNYEAQ. This CDR3 region has 16 residues. Trimming removed 3 bases at V and 4 bases at J, with 16 bases between. In DNA, the CDR3 is TGTGCCAGCAGCTTTTACCAGCGGGCGTCATACAATGAGCAGTTCTTC. This translates into CASSFYQRASYNEQFF.

The chain is built from TRBV5-6 and TRBJ2-3, with 9 nucleotides matching TRBD2. The CDR3 sequence is 15 residues long. The V gene's germline CDR1 is SGHDT and CDR2 YYEEEE. V lost 0 bases, J lost 7 bases, and 6 bases stayed unmatched. The CDR3 region is CASSLGLAATHTQYF. CDR3 sequence (DNA): TGTGCCAGCAGCTTGGGACTAGCGGCGACCCATACGCAGTATTTT.